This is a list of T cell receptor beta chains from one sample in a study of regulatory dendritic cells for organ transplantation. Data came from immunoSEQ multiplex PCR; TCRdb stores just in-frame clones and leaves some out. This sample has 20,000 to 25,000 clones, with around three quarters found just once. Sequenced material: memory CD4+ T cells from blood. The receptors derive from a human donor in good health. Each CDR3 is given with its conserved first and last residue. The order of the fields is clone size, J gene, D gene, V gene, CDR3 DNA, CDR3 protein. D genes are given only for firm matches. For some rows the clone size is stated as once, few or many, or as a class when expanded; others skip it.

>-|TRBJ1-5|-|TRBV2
TGTGCCGGGGGGACGGTTAGCAATCAGCCCCAGCATTTT
CAGGTVSNQPQHF
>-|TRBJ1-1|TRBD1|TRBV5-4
TGTGCCAGCAGCCAGACGTCCAGGGGGCGGAATGAAGCTTTCTTT
CASSQTSRGRNEAFF
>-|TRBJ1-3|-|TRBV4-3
TGCGCCAGCAGCCAAGATGTGGGGGGGCGAAACACCATATATTTT
CASSQDVGGRNTIYF
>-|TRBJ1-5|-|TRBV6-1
TGTGCCAGCAGTGAAGCAAGGGGCCTTGGGGTAGACAATCAGCCCCAGCATTTT
CASSEARGLGVDNQPQHF
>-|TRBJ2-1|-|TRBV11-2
TGTGCCAGCAGCTCCCCCGGGAGATCTGAGCAGTTCTTC
CASSSPGRSEQFF
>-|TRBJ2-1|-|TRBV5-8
TGTGCCAGCAGCTTGGTTTGGGGGACAACTAACAATGAGCAGTTCTTC
CASSLVWGTTNNEQFF
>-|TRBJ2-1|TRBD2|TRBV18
TGTGCCAGCTCACCACAGGCCAGCGGGGGGGCCGCTGAGCAGTTCTTC
CASSPQASGGAAEQFF
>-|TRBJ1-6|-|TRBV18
TGTGCCAGCTCACCCCGGACAGTAAATAATTCACCCCTCCACTTT
CASSPRTVNNSPLHF
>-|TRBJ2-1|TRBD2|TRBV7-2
TGTGCCAGCAGCTTAGGGGGCGGGGGGGCTTATGAGCAGTTCTTC
CASSLGGGGAYEQFF
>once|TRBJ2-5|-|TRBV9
TGTGCCAGCACCGCCTACAGGGATGGAGAGACCCAGTACTTC
CASTAYRDGETQYF
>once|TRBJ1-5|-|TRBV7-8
TGTGCCAGCAGCCCCCGGAATCAGCCCCAGCATTTT
CASSPRNQPQHF
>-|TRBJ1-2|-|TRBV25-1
TGTGCCAGCAGTGACGAACAGCATCCCTATGGCTACACCTTC
CASSDEQHPYGYTF
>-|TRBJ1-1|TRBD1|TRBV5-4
TGTGCCAGCAGCCCCAGGGGGGTCATTTTGAACACTGAAGCTTTCTTT
CASSPRGVILNTEAFF
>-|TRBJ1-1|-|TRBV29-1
TGCAGCGTGCGGACAACTAACACTGAAGCTTTCTTT
CSVRTTNTEAFF
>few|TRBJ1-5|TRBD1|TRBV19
TGTGCCAGTACATTTTTAGGAGGGGGCGGCCAGCCCCAGCATTTT
CASTFLGGGGQPQHF
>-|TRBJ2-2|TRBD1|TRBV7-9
TGTGCCAGCAGCCCGTGGACAGGGGAGATCGGGGAGCTGTTTTTT
CASSPWTGEIGELFF
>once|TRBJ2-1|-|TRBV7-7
TGTGCTAGCCCCGGTCCGGGCTACAATGAGCAGTTCTTC
CASPGPGYNEQFF
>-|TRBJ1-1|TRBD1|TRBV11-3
TGTGCCAGCAGCTTCCCGGACAGGGAGGGTTACACTGAAGCTTTCTTT
CASSFPDREGYTEAFF
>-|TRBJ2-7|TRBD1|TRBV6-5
TGTGCCAGCACAGGGGGTGTGGAGGAGCAGTACTTC
CASTGGVEEQYF
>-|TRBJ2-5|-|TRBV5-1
TGCGCCAGCAGCGTTTCCTCGTCAGGGGCAGGAGAGACCCAGTACTTC
CASSVSSSGAGETQYF
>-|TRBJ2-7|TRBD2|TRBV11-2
TGTGCCAGCAGCTTCTCTAGCGGGGCCTCCTACGAGCAGTACTTC
CASSFSSGASYEQYF
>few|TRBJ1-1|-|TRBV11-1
TGTGCCAGCAGCTTAGCGGGACACATGAACACTGAAGCTTTCTTT
CASSLAGHMNTEAFF
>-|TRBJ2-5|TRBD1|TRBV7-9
TGTGCCAGCAGCCTGGGGGACAGAGGCGGCCAAGAGACCCAGTACTTC
CASSLGDRGGQETQYF
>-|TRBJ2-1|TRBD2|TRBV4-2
TGTGCCAGCAGCCAGGGATCGAGCGGGGACAATGAGCAGTTCTTC
CASSQGSSGDNEQFF
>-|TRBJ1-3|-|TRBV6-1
TGTGCCAGCAGTGTAGCAGGGGTTACTGGAAACACCATATATTTT
CASSVAGVTGNTIYF
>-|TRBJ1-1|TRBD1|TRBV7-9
TGTGCCAGCAGCCAGGGACAGGCGAACACTGAAGCTTTCTTT
CASSQGQANTEAFF
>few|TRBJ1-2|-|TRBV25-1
TGTGCCAGCAGTGGAGAGTCCAGGGGTGGCTACACCTTC
CASSGESRGGYTF
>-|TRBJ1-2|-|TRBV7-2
TGTGCCAGCACCGCCCTATCGGGGAATGGCTACACCTTC
CASTALSGNGYTF
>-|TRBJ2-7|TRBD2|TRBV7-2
TGTGCCAGCAGCTTAGGCCCCCGAGTTAGCGGGGGACATGGGGAGCAGTACTTC
CASSLGPRVSGGHGEQYF
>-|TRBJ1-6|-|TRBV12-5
TGTGCTAGTGGTCCGATCGACAGTCGGAATTCACCCCTCCACTTT
CASGPIDSRNSPLHF
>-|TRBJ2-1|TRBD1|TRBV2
TGTGCCAGCAGTGAATTATTCGGGACAGGGGGTAATGAGCAGTTCTTC
CASSELFGTGGNEQFF
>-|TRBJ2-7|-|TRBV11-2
TGTGCCAGCAGCTTAGAAGTGAGCTCCTACGAGCAGTACTTC
CASSLEVSSYEQYF
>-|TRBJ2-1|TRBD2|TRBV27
TGTGCCAGCAGTTTATTGGGGGGGGTCGGCAATGAGCAGTTCTTC
CASSLLGGVGNEQFF
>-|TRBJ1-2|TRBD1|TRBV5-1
TGCGCCAGCAGCACCCGGACAGGGGGCTATGGCTACACCTTC
CASSTRTGGYGYTF
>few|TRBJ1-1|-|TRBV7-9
TGTGCCAGCAGCTTAGGGTCGGGGGGTGTCACTGAAGCTTTCTTT
CASSLGSGGVTEAFF
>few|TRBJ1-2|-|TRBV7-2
TGTGCCAGCAGGGAGGGGCCTTACTATGGCTACACCTTC
CASREGPYYGYTF
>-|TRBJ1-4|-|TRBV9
TGTGCCAGCAGCGTACGTCCGACAGCGAGTAATGAAAAACTGTTTTTT
CASSVRPTASNEKLFF
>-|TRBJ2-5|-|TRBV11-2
TGTGCCAGCAGCCCGGGGGGCTGGGGAGAGACCCAGTACTTC
CASSPGGWGETQYF
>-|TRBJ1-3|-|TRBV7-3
TGTGCCAGCAGCAGGGACTTAACCTCTGGAAACACCATATATTTT
CASSRDLTSGNTIYF
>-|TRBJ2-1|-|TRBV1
TGCACCAGCAGCCAAGATTTCTTTGGGCTACCTAACTACAATGAGCAGTTCTTC
CTSSQDFFGLPNYNEQFF
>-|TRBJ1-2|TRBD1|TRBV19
TGTGCCAGTAGTAAACAGGGGGACTATGGCTACACCTTC
CASSKQGDYGYTF
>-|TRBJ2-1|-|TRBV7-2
TGTGCCAGCAGCAGGACTGTGAGTGGTGGGTACAATGAGCAGTTCTTC
CASSRTVSGGYNEQFF
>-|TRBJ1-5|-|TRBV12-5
TGTGCTAGTCGGGAAAGCAATCAGCCCCAGCATTTT
CASRESNQPQHF
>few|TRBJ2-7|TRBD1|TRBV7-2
TGTGCCAGCAGCTTAGGGTTGCAGGGGGCCGAGCAGTACTTC
CASSLGLQGAEQYF
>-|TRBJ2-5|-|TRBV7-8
TGTGCCAGCAGCTGGGGCGGCAGGCACCAAGAGACCCAGTACTTC
CASSWGGRHQETQYF
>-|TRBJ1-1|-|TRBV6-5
TGTGCCAGCACCGACTGGACACCCCCTGAAGCTTTCTTT
CASTDWTPPEAFF
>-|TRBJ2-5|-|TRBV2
TGTGCCAGCAGTGTTTTGCGGGACCAAGAGACCCAGTACTTC
CASSVLRDQETQYF
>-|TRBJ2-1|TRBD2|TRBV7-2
TGTGCCAGCAGCGCCATAGCGGGCAATGAGCAGTTCTTC
CASSAIAGNEQFF
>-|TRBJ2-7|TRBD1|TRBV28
TGTGCCAGCAGTTCCCCTGGGACAGGGGCCTCCTACGAGCAGTACTTC
CASSSPGTGASYEQYF
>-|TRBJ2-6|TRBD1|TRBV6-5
TGTGCCACTGGACAGGGGAGCTCTGGGGCCAACGTCCTGACTTTC
CATGQGSSGANVLTF
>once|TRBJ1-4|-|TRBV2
TGTGCCAGCAGTGCCGGGTTAGAGGTTGGTAACGAAAAACTGTTTTTT
CASSAGLEVGNEKLFF
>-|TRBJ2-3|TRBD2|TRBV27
TGTGCCAGCACCCCGGGACTAGCGGGGGGGCCCAGAGATACGCAGTATTTT
CASTPGLAGGPRDTQYF
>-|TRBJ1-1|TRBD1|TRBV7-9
TGTGCCAGCAGCTTTTCACAGGGGGGATCTGAAGCTTTCTTT
CASSFSQGGSEAFF
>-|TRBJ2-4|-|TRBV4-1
TGCGCCAGCAGCAGTCCCAGGGAAGACATTCAGTACTTC
CASSSPREDIQYF
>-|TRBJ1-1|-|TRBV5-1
TGCGCCAGCAGCTCGGAGCGGGGGCTCACTGAAGCTTTCTTT
CASSSERGLTEAFF
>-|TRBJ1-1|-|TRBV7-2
TGTGCCAGCAGCTTTGCAGGGGAAGCAACTGAAGCTTTCTTT
CASSFAGEATEAFF